This record looks at one TCR beta chain sequence and its context. Produced via immunoSEQ multiplex PCR; TCRdb's table is partial and in-frame only. The table shows about 660,000 clones, with approximately 88% occurring only once. This specimen comes from a study of shared T cell receptors in the human thymus. The germline gives CDR1 SGHRS, CDR2 YFSETQ. V lost 0 bases and J lost 8, with 14 bases in between. This CDR3 is built from 14 residues. The same sample was also studied in work on human thymus T cells. That work contributes: Those donating were healthy Finnish infants in corrective surgery for congenital heart defects.

The TCR sequence derives from a boy less than two years old with a congenital heart defect. The chain has TRBV5-1 and TRBJ1-2; D not resolved. Sample: thymocytes. The CDR3 DNA sequence: TGCGCCAGCAGCTTGGGTCCAGGTTCGGAAGGCTACACCTTC. This translates into CASSLGPGSEGYTF. The full variable domain, its missing parts supplied by reference TRBV5-1 and TRBJ1-2, is KAGVTQTPRYLIKTRGQQVTLSCSPISGHRSVSWYQQTPGQGLQFLFEYFSETQRNKGNFPGRFSGRQFSNSRSEMNVSTLELGDSALYLCASSLGPGSEGYTFGSGTRLTVV.